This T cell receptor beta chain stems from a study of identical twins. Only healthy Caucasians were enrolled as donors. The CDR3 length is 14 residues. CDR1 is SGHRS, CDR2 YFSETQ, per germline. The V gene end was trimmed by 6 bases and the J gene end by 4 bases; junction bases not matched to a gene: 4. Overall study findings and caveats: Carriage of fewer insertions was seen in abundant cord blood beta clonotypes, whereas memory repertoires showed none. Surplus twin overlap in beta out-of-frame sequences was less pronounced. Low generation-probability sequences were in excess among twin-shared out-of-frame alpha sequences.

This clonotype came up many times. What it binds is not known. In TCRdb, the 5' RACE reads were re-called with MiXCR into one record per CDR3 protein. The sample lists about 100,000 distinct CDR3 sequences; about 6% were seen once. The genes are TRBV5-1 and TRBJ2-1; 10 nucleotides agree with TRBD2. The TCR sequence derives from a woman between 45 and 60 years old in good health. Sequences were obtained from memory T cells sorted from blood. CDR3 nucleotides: TGCGCCAGCACAGCGGGAGGGGGGTACAATGAGCAGTTCTTC. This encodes CASTAGGGYNEQFF. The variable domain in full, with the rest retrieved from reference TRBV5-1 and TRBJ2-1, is KAGVTQTPRYLIKTRGQQVTLSCSPISGHRSVSWYQQTPGQGLQFLFEYFSETQRNKGNFPGRFSGRQFSNSRSEMNVSTLELGDSALYLCASTAGGGYNEQFFGPGTRLTVL.